The TCR beta chain under discussion was sequenced for a study of blood T cells in healthy people across ages. Next came a second PCR, run for about 7 to 11 cycles, which used a sample-barcoded 5' primer along with a J-beta primer mix. MiXCR was run by TCRdb on the 5' RACE reads, yielding one entry per CDR3 protein. This table has roughly 1,500,000 distinct CDR3 sequences, 42% appearing once. Remarks on this clonotype: Its specificity is unknown.

Findings and limits, study-wide: Strong correlation linked observed beta diversity and percent naive T cells. Long-lived and aged donors differed, with more naive CD4+ cells and higher diversity in the long-lived.

The sequenced sample was blood. The origin of this receptor is a woman younger than 35 in good health.

The CDR3 region is CASSQFLGYEQYF. Written as DNA, the CDR3 is TGTGCCAGCAGTCAGTTTTTGGGCTACGAGCAGTACTTC. The gene calls are TRBV27 and TRBJ2-7; D remains unclear. The V end was cut by 5 bases, the J end by 3 bases, with 11 bases between. Germline CDR1 and CDR2: MNHEY and SMNVEV (reference sequence). The CDR3 totals 13 residues.